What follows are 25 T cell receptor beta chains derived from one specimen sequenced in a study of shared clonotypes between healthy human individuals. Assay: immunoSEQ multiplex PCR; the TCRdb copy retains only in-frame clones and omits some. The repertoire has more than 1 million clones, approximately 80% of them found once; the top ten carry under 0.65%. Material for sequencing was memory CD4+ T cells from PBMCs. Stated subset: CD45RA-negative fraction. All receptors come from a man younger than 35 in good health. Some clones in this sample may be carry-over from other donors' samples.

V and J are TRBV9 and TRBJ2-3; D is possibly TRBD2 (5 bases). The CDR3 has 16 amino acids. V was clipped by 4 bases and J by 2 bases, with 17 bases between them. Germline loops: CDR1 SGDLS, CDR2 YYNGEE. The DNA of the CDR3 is TGTGCCAGCAGCCCGACTGGAGGCGCTCACACAGATACGCAGTATTTT. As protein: CASSPTGGAHTDTQYF.

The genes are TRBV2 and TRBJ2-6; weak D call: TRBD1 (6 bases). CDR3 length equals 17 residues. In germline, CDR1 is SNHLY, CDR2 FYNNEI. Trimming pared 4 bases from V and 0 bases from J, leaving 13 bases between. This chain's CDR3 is CASSGAGASSGANVLTF. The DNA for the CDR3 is TGTGCCAGCAGTGGGGCAGGGGCGAGCTCTGGGGCCAACGTCCTGACTTTC.

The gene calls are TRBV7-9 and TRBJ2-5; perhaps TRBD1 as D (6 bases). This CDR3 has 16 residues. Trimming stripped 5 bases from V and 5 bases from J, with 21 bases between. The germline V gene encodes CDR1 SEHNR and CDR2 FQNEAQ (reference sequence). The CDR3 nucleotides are TGTGCCAGCAGCCGATGGACCACCACAGGGCTGGAGACCCAGTACTTC. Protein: CASSRWTTTGLETQYF.

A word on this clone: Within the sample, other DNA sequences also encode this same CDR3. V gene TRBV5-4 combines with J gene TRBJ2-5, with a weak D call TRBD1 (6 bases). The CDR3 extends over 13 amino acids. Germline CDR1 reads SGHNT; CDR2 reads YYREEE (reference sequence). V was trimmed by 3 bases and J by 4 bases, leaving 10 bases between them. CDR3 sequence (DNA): TGTGCCAGCAGCTCACAGGGTGGAGAGACCCAGTACTTC. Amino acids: CASSSQGGETQYF.

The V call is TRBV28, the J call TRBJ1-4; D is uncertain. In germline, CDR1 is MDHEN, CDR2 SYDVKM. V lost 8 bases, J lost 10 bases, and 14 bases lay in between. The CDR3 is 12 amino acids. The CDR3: CASASSLPKLFF. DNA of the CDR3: TGTGCCAGCGCGTCCAGCCTCCCAAAACTGTTTTTT.

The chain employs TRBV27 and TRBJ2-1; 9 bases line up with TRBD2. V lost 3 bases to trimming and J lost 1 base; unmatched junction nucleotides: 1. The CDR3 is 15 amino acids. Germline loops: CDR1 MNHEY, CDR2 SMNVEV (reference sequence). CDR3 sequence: CASSFAGGSYNEQFF. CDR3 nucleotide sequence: TGTGCCAGCAGTTTCGCGGGAGGGTCCTACAATGAGCAGTTCTTC.

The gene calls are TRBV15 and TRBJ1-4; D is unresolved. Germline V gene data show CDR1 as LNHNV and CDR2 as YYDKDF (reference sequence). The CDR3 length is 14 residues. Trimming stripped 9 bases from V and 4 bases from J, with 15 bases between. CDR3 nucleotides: TGTGCCACGAGTATCGGAGGGATTAATGAAAAACTGTTTTTT. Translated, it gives CATSIGGINEKLFF.

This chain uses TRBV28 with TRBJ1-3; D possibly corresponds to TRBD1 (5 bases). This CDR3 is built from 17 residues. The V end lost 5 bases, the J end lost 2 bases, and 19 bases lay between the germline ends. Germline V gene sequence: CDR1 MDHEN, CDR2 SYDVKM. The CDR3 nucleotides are TGTGCCAGCAGTCCCGTTTTGGGGGAAGTTGCTGGAAACACCATATATTTT. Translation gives CASSPVLGEVAGNTIYF.

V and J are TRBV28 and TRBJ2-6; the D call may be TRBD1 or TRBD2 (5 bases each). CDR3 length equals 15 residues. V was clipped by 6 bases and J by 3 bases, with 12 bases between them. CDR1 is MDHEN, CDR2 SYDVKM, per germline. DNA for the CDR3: TGTGCCAGCAGAAGGGGAGTGGGTGGGGCCAACGTCCTGACTTTC. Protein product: CASRRGVGGANVLTF.

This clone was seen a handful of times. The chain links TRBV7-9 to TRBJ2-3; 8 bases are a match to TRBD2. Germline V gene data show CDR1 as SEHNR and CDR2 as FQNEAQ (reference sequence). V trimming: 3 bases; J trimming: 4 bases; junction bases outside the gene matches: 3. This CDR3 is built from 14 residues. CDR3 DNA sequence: TGTGCCAGCAGCTTCGGACTAGCAGCAGATACGCAGTATTTT. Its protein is CASSFGLAADTQYF. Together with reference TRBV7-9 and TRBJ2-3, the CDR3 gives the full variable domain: DTGVSQNPRHKITKRGQNVTFRCDPISEHNRLYWYRQTLGQGPEFLTYFQNEAQLEKSRLLSDRFSAERPKGSFSTLEIQRTEQGDSAMYLCASSFGLAADTQYFGPGTRLTVL.

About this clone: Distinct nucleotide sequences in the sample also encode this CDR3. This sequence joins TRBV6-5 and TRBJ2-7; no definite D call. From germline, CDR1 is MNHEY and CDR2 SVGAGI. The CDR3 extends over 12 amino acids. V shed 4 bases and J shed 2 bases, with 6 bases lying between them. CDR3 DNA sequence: TGTGCCAGCAGTTCCACTACCTACGAGCAGTACTTC. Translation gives CASSSTTYEQYF.

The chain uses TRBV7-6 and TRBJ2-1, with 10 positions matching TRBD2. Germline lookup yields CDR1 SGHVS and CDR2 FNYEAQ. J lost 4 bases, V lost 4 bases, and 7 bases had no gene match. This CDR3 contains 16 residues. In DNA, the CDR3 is TGTGCCAGCAGCTCCAGTGGGACTAGCGCTTACAATGAGCAGTTCTTC. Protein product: CASSSSGTSAYNEQFF.

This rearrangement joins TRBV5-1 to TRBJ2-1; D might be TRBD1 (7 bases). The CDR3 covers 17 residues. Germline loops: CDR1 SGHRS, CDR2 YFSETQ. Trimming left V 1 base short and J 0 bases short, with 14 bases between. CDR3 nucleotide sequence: TGCGCCAGCAGCTTGAGGGGGCTAGCGAGCTCCTACAATGAGCAGTTCTTC. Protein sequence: CASSLRGLASSYNEQFF.

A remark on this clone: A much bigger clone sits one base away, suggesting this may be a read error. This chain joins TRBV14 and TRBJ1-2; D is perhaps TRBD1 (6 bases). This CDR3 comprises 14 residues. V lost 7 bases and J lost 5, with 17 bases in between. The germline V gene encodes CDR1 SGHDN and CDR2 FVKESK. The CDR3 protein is CASNPGTNLYGYTF. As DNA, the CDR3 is TGTGCCAGCAACCCCGGGACAAACCTTTATGGCTACACCTTC.

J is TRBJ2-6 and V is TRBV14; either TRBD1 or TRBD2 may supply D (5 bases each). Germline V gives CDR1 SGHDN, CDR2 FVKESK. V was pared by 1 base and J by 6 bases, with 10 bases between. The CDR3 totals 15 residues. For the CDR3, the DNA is TGTGCCAGCAGCCAAGTGTCAGGGACGGCCAACGTCCTGACTTTC. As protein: CASSQVSGTANVLTF. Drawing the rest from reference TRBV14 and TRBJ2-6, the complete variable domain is EAGVTQFPSHSVIEKGQTVTLRCDPISGHDNLYWYRRVMGKEIKFLLHFVKESKQDESGMPNNRFLAERTGGTYSTLKVQPAELEDSGVYFCASSQVSGTANVLTFGAGSRLTVL.

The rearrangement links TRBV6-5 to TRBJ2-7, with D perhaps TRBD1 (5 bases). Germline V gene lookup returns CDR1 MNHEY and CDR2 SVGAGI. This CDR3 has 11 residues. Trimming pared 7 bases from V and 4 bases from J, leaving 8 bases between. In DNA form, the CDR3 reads TGTGCCAGCAAGCAGGGTTACGAGCAGTACTTC. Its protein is CASKQGYEQYF.

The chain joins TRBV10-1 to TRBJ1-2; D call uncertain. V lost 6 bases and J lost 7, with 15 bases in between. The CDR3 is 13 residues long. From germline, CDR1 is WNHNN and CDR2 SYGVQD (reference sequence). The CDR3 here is CASSQGPTSGYTF. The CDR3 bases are TGCGCCAGCAGCCAAGGACCCACTTCTGGCTACACCTTC.

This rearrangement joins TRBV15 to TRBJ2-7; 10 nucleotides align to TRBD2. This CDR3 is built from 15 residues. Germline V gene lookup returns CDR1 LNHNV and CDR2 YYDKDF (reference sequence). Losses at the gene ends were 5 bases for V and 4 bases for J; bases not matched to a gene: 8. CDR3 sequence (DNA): TGTGCCACCAGCGCTCCGGGACTAGCGTGGTACGAGCAGTACTTC. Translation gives CATSAPGLAWYEQYF.

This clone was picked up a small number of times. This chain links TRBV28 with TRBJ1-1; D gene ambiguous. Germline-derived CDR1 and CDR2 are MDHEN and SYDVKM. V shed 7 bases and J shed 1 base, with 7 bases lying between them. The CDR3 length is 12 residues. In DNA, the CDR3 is TGTGCCAGCAATGAGGGGAACACTGAAGCTTTCTTT. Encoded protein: CASNEGNTEAFF.

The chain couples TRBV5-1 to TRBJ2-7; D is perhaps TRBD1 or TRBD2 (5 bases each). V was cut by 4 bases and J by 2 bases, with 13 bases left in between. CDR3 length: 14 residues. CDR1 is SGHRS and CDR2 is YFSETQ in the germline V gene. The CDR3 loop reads CASSKDPGPYEQYF. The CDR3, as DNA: TGCGCCAGCAGCAAAGACCCGGGACCCTACGAGCAGTACTTC.

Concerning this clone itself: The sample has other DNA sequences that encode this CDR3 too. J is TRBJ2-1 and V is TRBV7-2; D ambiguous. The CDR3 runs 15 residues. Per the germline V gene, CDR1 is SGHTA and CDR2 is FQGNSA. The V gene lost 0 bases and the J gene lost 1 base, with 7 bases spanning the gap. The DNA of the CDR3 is TGTGCCAGCAGCTTAGCGGGTCCTTCCTACAATGAGCAGTTCTTC. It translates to CASSLAGPSYNEQFF.

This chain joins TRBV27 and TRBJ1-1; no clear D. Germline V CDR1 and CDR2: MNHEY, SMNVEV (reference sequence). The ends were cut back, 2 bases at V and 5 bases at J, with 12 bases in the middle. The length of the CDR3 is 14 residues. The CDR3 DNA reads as TGTGCCAGCAGTTTAACTTTTGGAGGGACTGAAGCTTTCTTT. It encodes CASSLTFGGTEAFF.

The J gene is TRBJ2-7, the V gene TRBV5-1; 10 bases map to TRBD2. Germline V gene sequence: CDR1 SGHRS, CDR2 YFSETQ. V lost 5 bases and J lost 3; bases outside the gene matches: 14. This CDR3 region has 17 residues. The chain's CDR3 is CASRGGASGSFIYEQYF. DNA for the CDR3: TGCGCCAGCAGGGGAGGGGCTAGCGGGAGTTTCATCTACGAGCAGTACTTC.

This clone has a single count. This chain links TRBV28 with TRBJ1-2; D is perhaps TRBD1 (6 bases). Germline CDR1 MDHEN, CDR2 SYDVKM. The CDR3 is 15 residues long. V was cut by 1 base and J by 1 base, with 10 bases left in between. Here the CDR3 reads CASSLLQGNNYGYTF. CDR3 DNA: TGTGCCAGCAGTTTATTACAGGGAAATAACTATGGCTACACCTTC.

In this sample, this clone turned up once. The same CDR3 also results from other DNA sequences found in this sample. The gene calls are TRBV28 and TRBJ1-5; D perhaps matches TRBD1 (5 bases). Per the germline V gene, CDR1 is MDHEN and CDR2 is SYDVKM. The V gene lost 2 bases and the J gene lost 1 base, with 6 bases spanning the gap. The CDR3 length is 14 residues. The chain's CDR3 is CASSLGGSNQPQHF. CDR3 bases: TGTGCCAGCAGTTTAGGGGGGAGCAATCAGCCCCAGCATTTT.